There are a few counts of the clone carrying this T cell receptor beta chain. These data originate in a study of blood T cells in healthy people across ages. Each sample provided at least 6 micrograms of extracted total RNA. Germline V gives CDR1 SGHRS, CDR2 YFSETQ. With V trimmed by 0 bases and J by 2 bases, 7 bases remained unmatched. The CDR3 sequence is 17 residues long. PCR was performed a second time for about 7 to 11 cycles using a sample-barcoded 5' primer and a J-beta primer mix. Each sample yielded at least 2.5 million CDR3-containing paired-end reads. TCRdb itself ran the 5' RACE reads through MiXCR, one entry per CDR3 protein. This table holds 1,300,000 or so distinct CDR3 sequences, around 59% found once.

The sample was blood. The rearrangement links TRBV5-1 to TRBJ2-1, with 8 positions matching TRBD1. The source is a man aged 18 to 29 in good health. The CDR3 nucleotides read TGCGCCAGCAGCTTGGGGGGTGACAGGGGCCCCTACAATGAGCAGTTCTTC. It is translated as CASSLGGDRGPYNEQFF.